Each of the 26 T cell receptor beta chains below was sequenced from the same sample in a study of T cell repertoires in cytomegalovirus infection. What these receptors recognize is not known. MiXCR, applied by TCRdb to the reads, yields one record per CDR3 protein. The sample holds hundreds of thousands of distinct CDR3 sequences; around 32% are singletons and the top ten take about 20%. The starting material was cultured PBMCs, obtained from culture after CMV antigen stimulation. These TCRs come from a human donor in good health (CMV status not recorded). Some clones in this sample may be carry-over from other donors' samples.

The table lists this clonotype with a few counts. This sequence joins TRBV7-2 and TRBJ2-5; no reliable D call. The CDR3 loop spans 13 amino acids. V lost 0 bases and J lost 4, with 6 bases in between. CDR1 SGHTA and CDR2 FQGNSA come from the germline V gene. In nucleotides, the CDR3 is TGTGCCAGCAGCTTAGCGATGAGAGAGACCCAGTACTTC. This translates into CASSLAMRETQYF.

This chain links TRBV20-1 with TRBJ1-2; no clear D gene. Germline V gives CDR1 DFQATT, CDR2 SNEGSKA (reference sequence). The CDR3 is 13 residues long. Trimming removed 1 base at V and 6 bases at J, with 12 bases between. CDR3 nucleotide sequence: TGCAGTGCTAGAGTGAGGGCAGAGAATGGCTACACCTTC. Residues: CSARVRAENGYTF.

This clonotype has ten or more counts. The chain recombines TRBV7-8 with TRBJ2-1; 10 bases fit TRBD1. Germline V gene sequence: CDR1 SGHVS, CDR2 FQNEAQ. This CDR3 comprises 15 residues. With 3 bases clipped from V and 9 bases from J, the junction kept 8 bases outside the gene matches. The CDR3 here is CASSFRDRGLAEQFF. CDR3 DNA sequence: TGTGCCAGCAGCTTCCGGGACAGGGGTTTGGCTGAGCAGTTCTTC.

This clonotype was detected a few times. The V call is TRBV7-9, the J call TRBJ2-2, with 9 bases fitting TRBD1. The CDR3 is made up of 17 amino acids. Germline CDR1 reads SEHNR; CDR2 reads FQNEAQ (reference sequence). The V and J ends lost 3 bases and 1 base, in that order; junction bases with no gene match: 6. The CDR3 nucleotides read TGTGCCAGCAGCTTTAGACCGGGACAGGGGAACACCGGGGAGCTGTTTTTT. Its protein is CASSFRPGQGNTGELFF.

CDR3 residues: CASSSRGSPLGNEQFF. CDR3 sequence (DNA): TGTGCCAGCAGCTCGCGTGGGAGCCCGCTGGGGAATGAGCAGTTCTTC. This chain links TRBV7-9 with TRBJ2-1, with D maybe TRBD2 (5 bases). Trimming pared 4 bases from V and 7 bases from J, leaving 20 bases between. Germline V lookup: CDR1 SEHNR, CDR2 FQNEAQ (reference sequence). The length of the CDR3 is 16 residues.

The V and J genes are TRBV19 and TRBJ1-5; TRBD1 agrees at 10 bases. This CDR3 spans 14 amino acids. CDR1 and CDR2 (germline): LNHDA, SQIVND (reference sequence). V dropped 3 bases and J dropped 7; count of bases not matched to a gene: 3. The CDR3 region is CASSIGQGEQPQHF. CDR3 sequence (DNA): TGTGCCAGTAGTATCGGACAGGGGGAGCAGCCCCAGCATTTT.

The chain is built from TRBV4-1 and TRBJ1-3; maybe TRBD1 (6 bases). This CDR3 spans 16 amino acids. Per the germline V gene, CDR1 is MGHRA and CDR2 is YSYEKL. V was shortened by 4 bases and J by 2 bases, with 15 bases between the two germline ends. In DNA, the CDR3 is TGCGCCAGCAGCCCATCCGCCGCAGGGGCTGGAAACACCATATATTTT. It specifies CASSPSAAGAGNTIYF.

This clonotype was counted between two and nine times. This chain joins TRBV28 and TRBJ2-5; 7 bases agree with TRBD2. This CDR3 spans 13 amino acids. The germline CDR1 and CDR2 sequences are MDHEN and SYDVKM. V dropped 7 bases and J dropped 0; count of bases not matched to a gene: 2. The chain's CDR3 is CASMAGDQETQYF. The CDR3 nucleotides read TGTGCCAGCATGGCGGGGGACCAAGAGACCCAGTACTTC.

This clonotype came up a few times. V is TRBV18 and J is TRBJ1-5; D possibly corresponds to TRBD1 (6 bases). Trimming shortened V by 0 bases and J by 5 bases, and 11 bases separated the two germline ends. The CDR3 has 15 amino acids. Germline CDR1 reads KGHSH; CDR2 reads LQKENI. The CDR3 reads CASSPPGAGDQPQHF. For the CDR3, the DNA is TGTGCCAGCTCACCACCTGGTGCAGGGGATCAGCCCCAGCATTTT.

This chain joins TRBV2 and TRBJ2-5, with 7 bases aligning to TRBD1. The CDR3 is 14 residues long. Germline CDR1 is SNHLY and CDR2 is FYNNEI. The J segment lost 2 bases and the V segment lost 5 bases, leaving 5 bases of the junction unmatched. CDR3 sequence reads: CASSIGTEQETQYF. DNA of the CDR3: TGTGCCAGCAGTATCGGGACAGAACAAGAGACCCAGTACTTC.

The genes are TRBV20-1 and TRBJ2-1; 9 bases fit TRBD2. Germline trimming cut 6 bases from V and 8 bases from J; bases unmatched to any gene: 5. CDR1 and CDR2 from the germline V gene are DFQATT and SNEGSKA (reference sequence). The CDR3 has 12 amino acids. CDR3 DNA sequence: TGCAGTGCCCGGACTAGCGTCGATGAGCAGTTCTTC. Translation: CSARTSVDEQFF.

This clonotype has a count of ten or more. The rearrangement joins TRBV7-2 to TRBJ2-1; maybe TRBD1 (5 bases). The V gene's germline CDR1 is SGHTA and CDR2 FQGNSA. The CDR3 sequence is 12 residues long. V lost 5 bases to trimming and J lost 8 bases, with 10 bases between them. The CDR3 sequence is CASSPQGYEQFF. CDR3 bases: TGTGCCAGCAGCCCTCAGGGCTATGAGCAGTTCTTC. Complete variable domain (other parts from reference TRBV7-2 and TRBJ2-1): GAGVSQSPSNKVTEKGKDVELRCDPISGHTALYWYRQSLGQGLEFLIYFQGNSAPDKSGLPSDRFSAERTGGSVSTLTIQRTQQEDSAVYLCASSPQGYEQFFGPGTRLTVL.

This clonotype was detected a few times. This chain joins TRBV5-1 and TRBJ2-7; no clear D. This CDR3 is 14 amino acids long. Germline CDR1 SGHRS, CDR2 YFSETQ. Trimming removed 0 bases from V and 7 bases from J, with 14 bases in between. The CDR3 DNA is TGCGCCAGCAGCTTGGTCACAGAGATCCCAGAGCAGTACTTC. Translation gives CASSLVTEIPEQYF.

As regards this clonotype: A read error may explain this, as a much larger clone is one base away. The J gene is TRBJ2-1, the V gene TRBV2; TRBD2 matches at 13 bases. Germline CDR1 and CDR2: SNHLY and FYNNEI. The CDR3 spans 14 residues. The CDR3: CASSGLAGYNEQLF. DNA of the CDR3: TGTGCCAGCTCGGGACTAGCGGGGTACAATGAGCAGCTCTTC.

The rearrangement uses TRBV20-1 and TRBJ2-3, with TRBD2 matching over 8 bases. The V gene end was trimmed by 5 bases and the J gene end by 1 base; junction bases not matched to a gene: 5. The CDR3 has 14 residues. Germline-derived CDR1 and CDR2 are DFQATT and SNEGSKA (reference sequence). The CDR3 protein is CSAAISGGTDTQYF. For the CDR3, the DNA is TGCAGTGCTGCAATTAGCGGGGGCACAGATACGCAGTATTTT.

The chain has TRBV7-6 and TRBJ2-2; 9 nucleotides match TRBD1. CDR1 SGHVS and CDR2 FNYEAQ come from the germline V gene. V was clipped by 5 bases and J by 6 bases; unmatched bases: 7. This CDR3 is built from 15 residues. DNA of the CDR3: TGTGCCAGCAGCCTTGGGACAGGGATTGCCGGGGAGCTGTTTTTT. Translation: CASSLGTGIAGELFF.

A few counts support this clonotype. This rearrangement joins TRBV6-2 or TRBV6-3 to TRBJ2-1, with D perhaps matching TRBD2 (6 bases). Germline lookup yields CDR1 MNHEY and CDR2 SVGEGT. The CDR3 runs 14 residues. Trimming stripped 10 bases from V and 1 base from J, with 14 bases between. The CDR3 nucleotides read TGTGCCACGCGAGCCCGGGGGTCCTACAATGAGCAGTTCTTC. Translating it yields CATRARGSYNEQFF.

In this sample, this clonotype turned up a few times. This sequence joins TRBV6-1 and TRBJ1-2, with TRBD1 matching 7 bases. The ends lost 5 bases at V and 4 bases at J; junction bases unmatched: 7. The CDR3 has 14 residues. Germline V gives CDR1 MNHNS, CDR2 SASEGT. The CDR3 coding sequence is TGTGCCAGCAGTCTCCCAGGGGGTCGCTATGGCTACACCTTC. This translates into CASSLPGGRYGYTF.

This clonotype has at least ten counts. This chain connects TRBV12-3 or TRBV12-4 to TRBJ1-2, with unresolved D. The V end was cut by 3 bases, the J end by 7 bases, with 9 bases between. The CDR3 runs to 12 residues. CDR3 protein: CASSFRDLGYTF. The CDR3 nucleotides are TGTGCCAGCAGTTTTAGGGATCTTGGCTACACCTTC.

V usage is TRBV19 and J usage is TRBJ1-5; D not certain. CDR3 length: 14 residues. The V end lost 7 bases, the J end lost 7 bases, and 17 bases lay between the germline ends. Germline V lookup: CDR1 LNHDA, CDR2 SQIVND (reference sequence). CDR3 DNA sequence: TGTGCCAGTACCTTTTTTCCCGAAGTCCAGCCCCAGCATTTT. Its protein is CASTFFPEVQPQHF. The full variable domain, rest sourced from reference TRBV19 and TRBJ1-5, is DGGITQSPKYLFRKEGQNVTLSCEQNLNHDAMYWYRQDPGQGLRLIYYSQIVNDFQKGDIAEGYSVSREKKESFPLTVTSAQKNPTAFYLCASTFFPEVQPQHFGDGTRLSIL.

V is TRBV6-1 and J is TRBJ2-4; maybe TRBD2 (6 bases). CDR1 is MNHNS and CDR2 is SASEGT in the germline V gene. The CDR3 spans 15 residues. The ends were cut back, 5 bases at V and 0 bases at J, with 11 bases in the middle. The CDR3 loop is CASSTSNIAKNIQYF. CDR3 nucleotides: TGTGCCAGCAGTACTAGCAACATAGCCAAAAACATTCAGTACTTC.

This clonotype is a singleton in its sample. J is TRBJ1-1 and V is TRBV19; D is uncertain. Between the trimmed V and J ends, which lost 7 bases and 4 bases, there was a span of 13 bases. The CDR3 has 13 residues. Germline loops: CDR1 LNHDA, CDR2 SQIVND (reference sequence). CDR3 in DNA: TGTGCCAGTAAGAGGAATTCGGGCACTGAAGCTTTCTTT. Translating it yields CASKRNSGTEAFF.

This chain links TRBV4-2 with TRBJ1-4; TRBD1 agrees at 7 bases. J gave up 0 bases and V 1 base, and 8 bases lay outside the gene matches. Germline V gene lookup returns CDR1 LGHNA and CDR2 YNFKEQ. CDR3 length equals 18 residues. The CDR3 loop reads CASSQAQGGGSTNEKLFF. As DNA, the CDR3 is TGTGCCAGCAGCCAAGCGCAAGGAGGGGGCTCAACTAATGAAAAACTGTTTTTT.

The sample holds a few counts of this clonotype. This rearrangement joins TRBV7-2 to TRBJ1-1; D is unresolved. CDR1 and CDR2 (germline): SGHTA, FQGNSA. V gave up 1 base and J gave up 11 bases, with 8 bases separating them. The CDR3 consists of 11 residues. CDR3 region: CASSLGGVAFF. CDR3 DNA sequence: TGTGCCAGCAGCTTAGGTGGCGTGGCTTTCTTT.

The chain recombines TRBV5-3 with TRBJ1-3; D is uncertain. TRBV5-3 is treated as an ORF (open reading frame) with a function not yet certain. CDR3 length equals 12 residues. Trimming removed 8 bases from V and 9 bases from J, with 15 bases in between. The CDR3 DNA is TGTGCCAGCACCCCCAAGGATGGCACCATATATTTT. Amino acid sequence: CASTPKDGTIYF.

This clonotype was counted a single time. The chain employs TRBV6-2 or TRBV6-3 and TRBJ2-1, with D possibly TRBD2 on 5 matching bases. The CDR3 contains 14 residues. The ends were cut back, 10 bases at V and 4 bases at J, with 17 bases in the middle. CDR1 MNHEY and CDR2 SVGEGT come from the germline V gene. The CDR3 loop reads CATTGFGGYNEQFF. CDR3 DNA sequence: TGTGCCACCACGGGGTTCGGCGGTTACAATGAGCAGTTCTTC.